This record concerns one TCR beta chain sequence. What it recognizes is unknown. TCRdb re-called the 5' RACE reads with MiXCR, one entry per CDR3 protein. The sample lists 200,000 to 250,000 distinct CDR3 sequences, around 17% occurring once. This sample was taken from a study of CD8 T cells in ankylosing spondylitis. General study points: Characteristic of ankylosing spondylitis blood, it appeared, was a TCR beta motif comprising fewer than 10 highly homologous variants.

Sequencing used blood, either unsorted or a sorted T cell fraction (not recorded which). The source of this sequence is a male donor with ankylosing spondylitis.

CDR3 bases: TGTGCCAGCAGTTTTAGCGTGGGGTTTTACAATGAGCAGTTCTTC. It codes for CASSFSVGFYNEQFF. This sequence joins TRBV12-3 or TRBV12-4 and TRBJ2-1; TRBD2 is a possible D gene (5 bases). The CDR3 contains 15 residues. Between the trimmed V and J ends, which lost 3 bases and 4 bases, there was a span of 13 bases.